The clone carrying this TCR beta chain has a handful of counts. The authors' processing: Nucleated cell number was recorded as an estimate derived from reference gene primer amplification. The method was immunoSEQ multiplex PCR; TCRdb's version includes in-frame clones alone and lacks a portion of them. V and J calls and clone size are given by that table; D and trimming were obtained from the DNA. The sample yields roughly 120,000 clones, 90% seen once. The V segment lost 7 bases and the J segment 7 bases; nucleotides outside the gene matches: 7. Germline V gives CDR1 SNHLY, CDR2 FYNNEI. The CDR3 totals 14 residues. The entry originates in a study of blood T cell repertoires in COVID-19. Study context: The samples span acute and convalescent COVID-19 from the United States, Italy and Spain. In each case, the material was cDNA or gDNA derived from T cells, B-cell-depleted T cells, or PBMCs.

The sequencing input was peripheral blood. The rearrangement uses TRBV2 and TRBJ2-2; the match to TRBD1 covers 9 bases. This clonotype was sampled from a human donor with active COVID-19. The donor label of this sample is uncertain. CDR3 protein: CASNPRTGVGELFF. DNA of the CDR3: TGTGCCAGCAATCCCAGGACAGGGGTCGGGGAGCTGTTTTTT.